The rows below give T cell receptor beta chains drawn from one sample of a study of blood T cell repertoires in COVID-19. Assay: immunoSEQ multiplex PCR; the TCRdb copy retains only in-frame clones and omits some. The sample has fewer than 300,000 clones; around 87% are singletons. Sequencing input: peripheral blood. These receptors came from a woman in her fifties or sixties with acute or convalescent COVID-19. The CDR3 runs from the conserved cysteine through the conserved F or W. The order of the fields is J gene, D gene, V gene, clone size, CDR3 protein, CDR3 DNA. The D gene is left open where the match is weak. Only part of the rows carry a size: once, few, many, or a class if the clone is expanded.

TRBJ2-3	TRBD2	TRBV28	NA	CASSLSPGLTDTQYF	TGTGCCAGCAGTTTATCACCGGGACTAACAGATACGCAGTATTTT
TRBJ2-3	TRBD1	TRBV28	NA	CASSLPGQPPDTQYF	TGTGCCAGCAGTCTCCCGGGACAGCCCCCCGATACGCAGTATTTT
TRBJ1-4	TRBD1	TRBV12-3/TRBV12-4	once	CASSLWEYRGLFF	TGTGCCAGCAGTTTATGGGAGTACAGGGGACTGTTTTTT
TRBJ1-2	TRBD1	TRBV28	NA	CASRVQGGYGYTF	TGTGCCAGCAGAGTACAGGGGGGCTATGGCTACACCTTC
TRBJ1-5	NA	TRBV6-5	NA	CASSNPGGSNQPQHF	TGTGCCAGCAGCAACCCGGGGGGTAGCAATCAGCCCCAGCATTTT
TRBJ2-5	NA	TRBV12-5	NA	CASGLVLTGRLETQYF	TGTGCTAGTGGTTTGGTACTTACAGGGCGTTTGGAGACCCAGTACTTC
TRBJ2-5	NA	TRBV5-4	NA	CASSLANRKETQYF	TGTGCCAGCAGCTTGGCAAACAGGAAAGAGACCCAGTACTTC
TRBJ1-4	NA	TRBV10-3	NA	CAISQAVITATNEKLFF	TGTGCCATCAGTCAGGCCGTCATCACTGCAACTAATGAAAAACTGTTTTTT
TRBJ2-3	TRBD2	TRBV5-1	NA	CASSRTSGSADTQYF	TGCGCCAGCAGCCGGACTAGCGGGAGTGCAGATACGCAGTATTTT
TRBJ1-5	NA	TRBV6-2/TRBV6-3	NA	CASSYSFGGRNQPQHF	TGTGCCAGCAGTTACTCGTTCGGAGGACGCAATCAGCCCCAGCATTTT
TRBJ1-1	TRBD1	TRBV7-9	once	CASLGQGPMNTEAFF	TGTGCCAGCCTGGGACAGGGGCCGATGAACACTGAAGCTTTCTTT
TRBJ1-3	TRBD1	TRBV9	NA	CASSSRGRDGNTIYF	TGTGCCAGCAGCTCGAGGGGGCGGGATGGAAACACCATATATTTT
TRBJ2-3	NA	TRBV14	NA	CASSQVPPSAQYF	TGTGCCAGCAGCCAAGTTCCACCTTCGGCGCAGTATTTT
TRBJ1-6	TRBD1	TRBV28	once	CASNTDRVGGNSPLHF	TGTGCCAGCAATACCGACAGGGTCGGAGGGAATTCACCCCTCCACTTT
TRBJ1-1	NA	TRBV5-1	NA	CASSSEPNTEAFF	TGCGCCAGCAGCTCAGAACCGAACACTGAAGCTTTCTTT
TRBJ1-3	NA	TRBV11-1	few	CASSPGVGNTIYF	TGTGCCAGCAGCCCCGGAGTCGGAAACACCATATATTTT
TRBJ2-7	NA	TRBV5-4	NA	CASSSSGEQYF	TGTGCCAGCAGCTCCAGCGGCGAGCAGTACTTC
TRBJ2-7	TRBD1	TRBV6-5	NA	CASGDRGASYEQYF	TGTGCCAGCGGGGACAGGGGAGCGTCCTACGAGCAGTACTTC
TRBJ2-7	TRBD1	TRBV19	NA	CASSGGQSRSYEQYF	TGTGCCAGTAGTGGGGGACAGTCCCGATCCTACGAGCAGTACTTC
TRBJ2-1	TRBD2	TRBV3-1/TRBV3-2	NA	CASSRGFGAGGGRNEQFF	TGTGCCAGCAGCCGGGGATTCGGGGCGGGAGGGGGTCGCAATGAGCAGTTCTTC
TRBJ2-7	TRBD2	TRBV11-1	NA	CASSSRGTSIYEQYF	TGTGCCAGCAGCTCAAGGGGGACTAGCATCTACGAGCAGTACTTC
TRBJ2-3	TRBD2	TRBV11-3	NA	CASSLREGTDTQYF	TGTGCCAGCAGCTTGCGGGAGGGCACAGATACGCAGTATTTT
TRBJ2-7	NA	TRBV28	once	CASSFLRVDSSYEQYF	TGTGCCAGCAGTTTCTTGCGTGTCGACAGTTCCTACGAGCAGTACTTC
TRBJ2-7	NA	TRBV27	NA	CASRRRGWDEQYF	TGTGCCAGCAGGAGGCGGGGTTGGGACGAGCAGTACTTC
TRBJ2-7	TRBD1	TRBV9	NA	CASSKSTGGREQYF	TGTGCCAGCAGCAAATCAACAGGGGGTCGCGAGCAGTACTTC
TRBJ2-7	NA	TRBV29-1	NA	CSSTNDEQYF	TGCAGCTCAACTAATGACGAGCAGTACTTC
TRBJ2-7	NA	TRBV2	few	CASEDETAYEQYF	TGTGCCTCTGAAGATGAGACAGCCTACGAGCAGTACTTC
TRBJ2-6	TRBD1	TRBV11-2	NA	CASSLGGTGGSGANVLTF	TGTGCCAGCAGCTTAGGCGGGACAGGGGGGTCTGGGGCCAACGTCCTGACTTTC
TRBJ1-4	TRBD1	TRBV5-1	NA	CASSLGTGNEKLFF	TGCGCCAGCAGCTTGGGGACAGGGAACGAAAAACTGTTTTTT
TRBJ2-7	NA	TRBV7-9	NA	CASSPQGRGTYEQYF	TGTGCCAGCAGCCCCCAGGGACGGGGGACCTACGAGCAGTACTTC
TRBJ1-2	TRBD1	TRBV19	NA	CASSTDRDGYLVDGYTF	TGTGCCAGTAGTACCGACAGGGATGGATACTTAGTTGATGGCTACACCTTC
TRBJ2-3	NA	TRBV5-1	NA	CASSLVQSHTDTQYF	TGCGCCAGCAGCTTGGTACAGTCCCACACAGATACGCAGTATTTT